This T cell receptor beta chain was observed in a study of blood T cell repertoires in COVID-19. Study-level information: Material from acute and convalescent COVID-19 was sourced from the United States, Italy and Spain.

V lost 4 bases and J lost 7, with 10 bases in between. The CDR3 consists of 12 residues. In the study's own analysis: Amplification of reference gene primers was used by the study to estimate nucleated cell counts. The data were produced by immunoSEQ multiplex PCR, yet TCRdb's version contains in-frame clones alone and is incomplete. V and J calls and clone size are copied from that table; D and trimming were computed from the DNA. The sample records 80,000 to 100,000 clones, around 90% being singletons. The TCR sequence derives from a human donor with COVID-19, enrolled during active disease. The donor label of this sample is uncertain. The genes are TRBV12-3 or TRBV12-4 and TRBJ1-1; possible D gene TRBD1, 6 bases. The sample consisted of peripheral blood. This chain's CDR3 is CASSSTGYEAFF. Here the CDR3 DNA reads TGTGCCAGCAGTTCGACAGGTTATGAAGCTTTCTTT.